This section outlines one T cell receptor beta chain sequence together with its context. Its matching antigen is unknown. Through a sample-barcoded 5' primer and a J-beta primer mix, a second PCR was run for 7 to 11 cycles. TCRdb re-called the 5' RACE reads through MiXCR, storing one row per CDR3 protein. The data hold about 680,000 distinct CDR3 sequences, with more than 40% observed a single time. These data belong to a study of blood T cells in healthy people across ages. Broader study findings: Relative to aged donors, long-lived donors carried more naive CD4+ cells and displayed higher diversity.

CDR1 and CDR2 (germline): SGDLS, YYNGEE. J lost 7 bases, V lost 1 base, and 6 bases had no gene match. This CDR3 contains 15 residues. The sequence derives from a woman in her fifties or sixties in good health. This chain connects TRBV9 to TRBJ2-1; TRBD1 matches 9 bases. Sequencing was done on a sample of blood. CDR3 region: CASSVRTGVANEQFF. The DNA of the CDR3 is TGTGCCAGCAGCGTAAGGACAGGGGTTGCAAATGAGCAGTTCTTC.